The rows below give T cell receptor beta chains drawn from one sample of a study of Graves' ophthalmopathy and Graves' hyperthyroidism. TCRdb fed the multiplex PCR reads into MiXCR, producing one record per CDR3 protein. The table shows under 350,000 distinct CDR3 sequences, with 15% to 20% occurring only once. The sample consisted of peripheral blood. Source of these receptors: an adult man with Graves' ophthalmopathy. Each CDR3 is given with its conserved first and last residue. Fields, in order: D gene, CDR3 length, V gene, clone size, J gene, CDR3 DNA, CDR3 protein. A D gene is named only where the DNA matches it firmly. A row's size may be missing; if present it is once, few, many or a size class.

d_gene: TRBD1; len: 15; v_gene: TRBV19; abundance: many; j_gene: TRBJ1-5; CDR3nt: TGTGCCACAGCCCCGGGACAGGTATCAAATCAGCCCCAGCATTTT; CDR3aa: CATAPGQVSNQPQHF
d_gene: NA; len: 14; v_gene: TRBV12-3/TRBV12-4; abundance: many; j_gene: TRBJ1-1; CDR3nt: TGTGCCAGCAGTTTAACAGGGTCGTACACTGAAGCTTTCTTT; CDR3aa: CASSLTGSYTEAFF
d_gene: NA; len: 14; v_gene: TRBV6-5; abundance: many; j_gene: TRBJ1-2; CDR3nt: TGTGCCAGCAGTTACTCGACTCGGTTGTATGGCTACACCTTC; CDR3aa: CASSYSTRLYGYTF
d_gene: TRBD1; len: 15; v_gene: TRBV4-1; abundance: many; j_gene: TRBJ2-5; CDR3nt: TGCGCCAGCAGCCAACTGACAGGGGGCGGTGAGACCCAGTACTTC; CDR3aa: CASSQLTGGGETQYF
d_gene: TRBD2; len: 15; v_gene: TRBV11-2; abundance: NA; j_gene: TRBJ2-2; CDR3nt: TGTGCCAGCAGCTCACCAGCGGGAGGCGCCGGGGAGCTGTTTTTT; CDR3aa: CASSSPAGGAGELFF
d_gene: TRBD1; len: 16; v_gene: TRBV6-2/TRBV6-3; abundance: many; j_gene: TRBJ2-3; CDR3nt: TGTGCCAGCAGTTTCCCGACAGGGCTACGCACAGATACGCAGTATTTT; CDR3aa: CASSFPTGLRTDTQYF
d_gene: TRBD1; len: 15; v_gene: TRBV28; abundance: NA; j_gene: TRBJ2-5; CDR3nt: TGTGCCAGCAGCCTAAGGGGACAGGCTAAAGAGACCCAGTACTTC; CDR3aa: CASSLRGQAKETQYF
d_gene: NA; len: 19; v_gene: TRBV11-2; abundance: many; j_gene: TRBJ1-6; CDR3nt: TGTGCCAGCAGCTTAAGTATGGGCTGGGAGGGGTTGTATAATTCACCCCTCCACTTT; CDR3aa: CASSLSMGWEGLYNSPLHF
d_gene: TRBD1; len: 12; v_gene: TRBV7-8; abundance: NA; j_gene: TRBJ1-2; CDR3nt: TGTGCCAGCAGCCGCGACGGACAGGCTGACACCTTC; CDR3aa: CASSRDGQADTF
d_gene: NA; len: 14; v_gene: TRBV18; abundance: many; j_gene: TRBJ1-1; CDR3nt: TGTGTCAGCTCAGTCACAGGGATGAACACTGAAGCTTTCTTT; CDR3aa: CVSSVTGMNTEAFF
d_gene: NA; len: 15; v_gene: TRBV20-1; abundance: many; j_gene: TRBJ2-2; CDR3nt: TGCAGTGGGTCGGGGACACCTATAGGAGCCGGGGAGCTGTTTTTT; CDR3aa: CSGSGTPIGAGELFF
d_gene: NA; len: 11; v_gene: TRBV6-5; abundance: once; j_gene: TRBJ1-5; CDR3nt: TGTGCCATCAGTCACATCGGTCCCAAGCGTTTT; CDR3aa: CAISHIGPKRF
d_gene: NA; len: 14; v_gene: TRBV7-9; abundance: NA; j_gene: TRBJ1-1; CDR3nt: TGTGCCAGCACCCTACCAAGTGGGGGCACTGAAGCTTTCTTT; CDR3aa: CASTLPSGGTEAFF
d_gene: NA; len: 14; v_gene: TRBV12-3/TRBV12-4; abundance: NA; j_gene: TRBJ1-3; CDR3nt: TGTGCCAGCAGCCGAGCGGAGCCTGGAAACACCATATCTTTT; CDR3aa: CASSRAEPGNTISF
d_gene: NA; len: 12; v_gene: TRBV6-1; abundance: many; j_gene: TRBJ2-7; CDR3nt: TGTGCCAGCAGCGATGCAGGGTACGAGCAGTACTTC; CDR3aa: CASSDAGYEQYF
d_gene: NA; len: 14; v_gene: TRBV6-2/TRBV6-3; abundance: many; j_gene: TRBJ2-7; CDR3nt: TGTGCCAGCACCCAGGGGACTTCGATTATCTTGCAGTACTTC; CDR3aa: CASTQGTSIILQYF
d_gene: NA; len: 14; v_gene: TRBV7-2; abundance: NA; j_gene: TRBJ1-1; CDR3nt: TGTGCCAGCAGCTTAGCTGGGGACTGGAGTGAAGCTTTCTTT; CDR3aa: CASSLAGDWSEAFF
d_gene: TRBD2; len: 15; v_gene: TRBV27; abundance: many; j_gene: TRBJ2-5; CDR3nt: TGTGCCAGCAGTTTCAATCTAGCGGGACAAGAGACCCAGTACTTC; CDR3aa: CASSFNLAGQETQYF
d_gene: TRBD1; len: 13; v_gene: TRBV20-1; abundance: many; j_gene: TRBJ2-7; CDR3nt: TGCAGTGCTAGCCGGGACAGTGCCTACGAGCAGTACTTC; CDR3aa: CSASRDSAYEQYF
d_gene: NA; len: 13; v_gene: TRBV19; abundance: once; j_gene: TRBJ1-2; CDR3nt: TGTGCCAGTAGTAGCCGGGCAGACTATGGCTACATCTTC; CDR3aa: CASSSRADYGYIF
d_gene: NA; len: 13; v_gene: TRBV2; abundance: many; j_gene: TRBJ1-1; CDR3nt: TGTGCCAGCGCGGGACACCCCAACACTGAAGCTTTCTTT; CDR3aa: CASAGHPNTEAFF
d_gene: TRBD2; len: 14; v_gene: TRBV6-5; abundance: many; j_gene: TRBJ2-3; CDR3nt: TGTGCCAGCAAATCAAGCGGGAGTGTCGATACGCAGTATTTT; CDR3aa: CASKSSGSVDTQYF
d_gene: TRBD1; len: 15; v_gene: TRBV4-1; abundance: many; j_gene: TRBJ1-2; CDR3nt: TGCGCCAGCAGCCAAGAGTCCAGGGGGTTTTATGGCTACACCTTC; CDR3aa: CASSQESRGFYGYTF
d_gene: NA; len: 15; v_gene: TRBV7-4; abundance: many; j_gene: TRBJ1-1; CDR3nt: TGTGCCAGCAGCTTAGTGGCAGGGACTTCCACTGAAGCTTTCTTT; CDR3aa: CASSLVAGTSTEAFF
d_gene: TRBD1; len: 15; v_gene: TRBV5-1; abundance: many; j_gene: TRBJ2-5; CDR3nt: TGCGCCAGCAGCAACGGACAGGGAGGACGAGAGACCCAGTACTTC; CDR3aa: CASSNGQGGRETQYF
d_gene: NA; len: 16; v_gene: TRBV12-3/TRBV12-4; abundance: many; j_gene: TRBJ1-2; CDR3nt: TGTGCCAGCAGTCAATCAAGACAGGCCAAGCGTTATGGCTACACCTTC; CDR3aa: CASSQSRQAKRYGYTF
d_gene: NA; len: 13; v_gene: TRBV20-1; abundance: many; j_gene: TRBJ1-2; CDR3nt: TGCAGTGCTTCCCTGGACAGTCGCTATGGCTACACCTTC; CDR3aa: CSASLDSRYGYTF
d_gene: TRBD1; len: 14; v_gene: TRBV7-8; abundance: few; j_gene: TRBJ1-6; CDR3nt: TGTGCCAGCAGCTTACCGGGACAGTTTTCACCCCTCCACTTT; CDR3aa: CASSLPGQFSPLHF
d_gene: NA; len: 14; v_gene: TRBV12-3/TRBV12-4; abundance: few; j_gene: TRBJ1-5; CDR3nt: TGTGCCAGCAGCCACGGTTTCAGCGTTCCGCCCCAGCATTTT; CDR3aa: CASSHGFSVPPQHF
d_gene: NA; len: 14; v_gene: TRBV6-2/TRBV6-3; abundance: few; j_gene: TRBJ1-5; CDR3nt: TGTGCCAGCAGTCGCAGCAACAGCAATCAGCCCCAGCATTTT; CDR3aa: CASSRSNSNQPQHF
d_gene: NA; len: 14; v_gene: TRBV6-5; abundance: many; j_gene: TRBJ1-1; CDR3nt: TGTGCCAGCAGTTACAGACGGGAGAACACTGAAGCTTTCTTT; CDR3aa: CASSYRRENTEAFF
d_gene: TRBD1; len: 16; v_gene: TRBV5-1; abundance: many; j_gene: TRBJ1-5; CDR3nt: TGCGCCAGCAGTTCTCAAGGACAGGGCGGCAATCAGCCCCAGCATTTT; CDR3aa: CASSSQGQGGNQPQHF
d_gene: NA; len: 14; v_gene: TRBV24-1; abundance: once; j_gene: TRBJ1-1; CDR3nt: TGTGCCACCAGTGATTTACGCGGGACACCTAAAGCTTACTTT; CDR3aa: CATSDLRGTPKAYF
d_gene: NA; len: 13; v_gene: TRBV10-3; abundance: many; j_gene: TRBJ1-5; CDR3nt: TGTGCCACGGGGGCGATTGACAATCAGCCCCAGCATTTT; CDR3aa: CATGAIDNQPQHF
d_gene: TRBD2; len: 14; v_gene: TRBV6-2/TRBV6-3; abundance: NA; j_gene: TRBJ2-7; CDR3nt: TGTGCCAGCAGCATCGGGCTAGCGGGAGTCGAGCAGTACTTC; CDR3aa: CASSIGLAGVEQYF
d_gene: NA; len: 17; v_gene: TRBV7-6; abundance: many; j_gene: TRBJ1-3; CDR3nt: TGTGCCAGCAGCGCCCGGGCACTTATTGCCTCTGGAAACACCATATATTTT; CDR3aa: CASSARALIASGNTIYF
d_gene: NA; len: 14; v_gene: TRBV30; abundance: many; j_gene: TRBJ1-4; CDR3nt: TGTGCCTGGAGTCGCGGGGGCGCTAATGAAAAACTGTTTTTT; CDR3aa: CAWSRGGANEKLFF
d_gene: TRBD1; len: 15; v_gene: TRBV13; abundance: few; j_gene: TRBJ2-7; CDR3nt: TGTGCCAGCAGCTTACGCGGACAGGGAAGGTTCGAGCAGTACTTC; CDR3aa: CASSLRGQGRFEQYF
d_gene: NA; len: 14; v_gene: TRBV30; abundance: many; j_gene: TRBJ2-7; CDR3nt: TGTGCCTGGAGTCGATCGGGCACCCACTACGAGCAGTACTTC; CDR3aa: CAWSRSGTHYEQYF
d_gene: TRBD2; len: 15; v_gene: TRBV30; abundance: many; j_gene: TRBJ2-7; CDR3nt: TGTGCCTGGAGCCCCCAACTAGCGGGGAACTACGAGCAGTACTTC; CDR3aa: CAWSPQLAGNYEQYF
d_gene: TRBD2; len: 11; v_gene: TRBV7-8; abundance: many; j_gene: TRBJ2-5; CDR3nt: TGTGCCAGCAGCGCCCGGGAGGCCCAGTACTTC; CDR3aa: CASSAREAQYF
d_gene: TRBD1; len: 21; v_gene: TRBV11-2; abundance: many; j_gene: TRBJ2-6; CDR3nt: TGTGCCAGCAGCTTAAATCTGGGCGTGGGGACAGGGTTCTTTGGGGCCAACGTCCTGACTTTC; CDR3aa: CASSLNLGVGTGFFGANVLTF
d_gene: NA; len: 13; v_gene: TRBV12-3/TRBV12-4; abundance: many; j_gene: TRBJ2-7; CDR3nt: TGTGCCAGCAGTTTGGGCAGGGTTTGGGAGCAGTACTTC; CDR3aa: CASSLGRVWEQYF
d_gene: NA; len: 10; v_gene: TRBV6-5; abundance: many; j_gene: TRBJ1-2; CDR3nt: TGTGCCAGCAGTTACGATGGCTACACCTTC; CDR3aa: CASSYDGYTF
d_gene: NA; len: 17; v_gene: TRBV19; abundance: many; j_gene: TRBJ1-2; CDR3nt: TGTGCCAGTAGTAGCGCTCGGGTTCGACCTTTAAACTATGGCTACACCTTC; CDR3aa: CASSSARVRPLNYGYTF
d_gene: NA; len: 15; v_gene: TRBV19; abundance: many; j_gene: TRBJ2-5; CDR3nt: TGTGCCAGTAGCGATCCTTGGGGCAGTAAAGAGACCCAGTACTTC; CDR3aa: CASSDPWGSKETQYF
d_gene: NA; len: 14; v_gene: TRBV2; abundance: many; j_gene: TRBJ1-2; CDR3nt: TGTGCCAGCAGTGACGTCGGAGCTACCTATGGCTACACCTTC; CDR3aa: CASSDVGATYGYTF
d_gene: TRBD2; len: 17; v_gene: TRBV11-2; abundance: many; j_gene: TRBJ2-5; CDR3nt: TGTGCCAGCAGCCAAAACTTCGGACTAGCGGGGGCAGAGACCCAGTACTTC; CDR3aa: CASSQNFGLAGAETQYF
d_gene: TRBD2; len: 15; v_gene: TRBV2; abundance: many; j_gene: TRBJ2-2; CDR3nt: TGTGCCAGCAGTGAGACTAGCGGGAGCCCCGGGGAGCTGTTTTTT; CDR3aa: CASSETSGSPGELFF